This T cell receptor beta chain was observed in a study of cytomegalovirus exposure and HLA in healthy donors. Study-level information: From approximately 170 million T cells, an earlier analysis saw 120 million or so unique TCR beta sequences. Notes on the study in general: Earlier analysis yielded a pattern in which most TCR beta V segments were productive about 87% or about 30% of the time. Several V segments, TRBV6-2 and TRBV6-3 among them, could not be told apart and were dropped.

Researchers ran the PCR with 60 Vbeta and 13 Jbeta primers. Some clones are missing from TCRdb's copy, which holds only in-frame ones; the method was immunoSEQ multiplex PCR. The sample records roughly 180,000 clones, 80% to 85% being singletons. The CDR3 contains 15 residues. Germline CDR1 and CDR2: MNHEY and SVGAGI. Trimming took off 6 bases at V and 4 bases at J, with 15 bases between the two ends. As for this clone: Its antigen is undetermined.

Sequencing used PBMCs. The sequence came from a man in his thirties or forties in good health and CMV-seronegative. This chain connects TRBV6-5 to TRBJ2-2; tentatively, D is TRBD1 (6 bases). Here the CDR3 reads CASRTTYRATGELFF. The DNA of the CDR3 is TGTGCCAGCAGGACAACTTACAGGGCCACCGGGGAGCTGTTTTTT.